Listed here are 21 T cell receptor beta chains from one sample, sequenced in a study of blood T cell repertoires in COVID-19. TCRdb's copy holds only in-frame clones and misses some; the assay was immunoSEQ multiplex PCR. The sample has around 180,000 clones, 88% seen once; the top ten hold around a quarter. The sample comprised peripheral blood. All receptors derive from a man aged 55 to 69 with acute or convalescent COVID-19.

The V gene is TRBV5-1, the J gene TRBJ2-7, with 10 bases fitting TRBD1. From germline, CDR1 is SGHRS and CDR2 YFSETQ. Trimming cost V 0 bases and J 2 bases; bases outside gene matches: 5. CDR3 length equals 16 residues. The CDR3 loop is CASSLAGTGVPYEQYF. In DNA, the CDR3 is TGCGCCAGCAGCTTGGCCGGGACAGGGGTTCCCTACGAGCAGTACTTC.

The gene calls are TRBV19 and TRBJ1-3; D is unclear. Trimming cost V 2 bases and J 1 base, with 12 bases left between them. The CDR3 has 16 residues. CDR1 and CDR2 (germline): LNHDA, SQIVND (reference sequence). Here the CDR3 DNA reads TGTGCCAGTAGTATAAGAGGCAGAACATCTGGAAACACCATATATTTT. The encoded protein is CASSIRGRTSGNTIYF.

V gene TRBV7-9 combines with J gene TRBJ2-1; TRBD2 might be the D (5 bases). The CDR3 has 12 amino acids. Germline V gene lookup returns CDR1 SEHNR and CDR2 FQNEAQ (reference sequence). V was trimmed by 4 bases and J by 14 bases, leaving 15 bases between them. The CDR3 DNA reads TGTGCCAGCAGCTCGGGGTCTCCGTCAGAGTTCTTC. Protein sequence: CASSSGSPSEFF. The full variable domain, its missing parts supplied by reference TRBV7-9 and TRBJ2-1, is DTGVSQNPRHKITKRGQNVTFRCDPISEHNRLYWYRQTLGQGPEFLTYFQNEAQLEKSRLLSDRFSAERPKGSFSTLEIQRTEQGDSAMYLCASSSGSPSEFFGPGTRLTVL.

The V call is TRBV19, the J call TRBJ1-5, with TRBD1 as a possible D gene (5 bases). This CDR3 contains 16 residues. Germline V gene lookup returns CDR1 LNHDA and CDR2 SQIVND (reference sequence). Trimming took off 0 bases at V and 0 bases at J, with 9 bases between the two ends. Here the CDR3 DNA reads TGTGCCAGTAGTATAGATCCCAGGGCTAGCAATCAGCCCCAGCATTTT. Amino acid sequence: CASSIDPRASNQPQHF.

The chain links TRBV11-3 to TRBJ1-6; 8 positions match TRBD1. The CDR3 is made up of 14 amino acids. The germline CDR1 and CDR2 sequences are SGHNT and YENEEA. With V trimmed by 4 bases and J by 9 bases, 5 bases remained unmatched. The CDR3 spells CASSSGQAFSPLHF. DNA for the CDR3: TGTGCCAGCAGCTCGGGACAGGCCTTTTCACCCCTCCACTTT.

J is TRBJ2-5 and V is TRBV5-4; possible D gene TRBD1, 5 bases. The CDR3 length is 13 residues. Trimming took off 4 bases at V and 5 bases at J, with 12 bases between the two ends. Germline lookup yields CDR1 SGHNT and CDR2 YYREEE (reference sequence). The CDR3 DNA is TGTGCCAGCAGCGGCCAGGGTTTGGAGACCCAGTACTTC. It yields the protein CASSGQGLETQYF. The full variable domain, rest sourced from reference TRBV5-4 and TRBJ2-5, is ETGVTQSPTHLIKTRGQQVTLRCSSQSGHNTVSWYQQALGQGPQFIFQYYREEENGRGNFPPRFSGLQFPNYSSELNVNALELDDSALYLCASSGQGLETQYFGPGTRLLVL.

The rearrangement joins TRBV5-1 to TRBJ1-6, with a tentative D call TRBD1 (6 bases). V was clipped by 4 bases and J by 3 bases, with 8 bases between them. The CDR3 extends over 14 amino acids. In germline, CDR1 is SGHRS, CDR2 YFSETQ. The CDR3 bases are TGCGCCAGCAGCGAGGGGGTCTATAATTCACCCCTCCACTTT. This gives the protein CASSEGVYNSPLHF. The full variable domain, rest sourced from reference TRBV5-1 and TRBJ1-6, is KAGVTQTPRYLIKTRGQQVTLSCSPISGHRSVSWYQQTPGQGLQFLFEYFSETQRNKGNFPGRFSGRQFSNSRSEMNVSTLELGDSALYLCASSEGVYNSPLHFGNGTRLTVT.

The V and J genes are TRBV5-1 and TRBJ2-1, with TRBD1 matching over 8 bases. Germline values: CDR1 SGHRS, CDR2 YFSETQ. V lost 4 bases, J lost 3 bases, and 6 bases stayed unmatched. The CDR3 has 15 residues. CDR3 protein: CASSVQGEFYNEQFF. CDR3 nucleotides: TGCGCCAGCAGCGTACAGGGGGAATTCTACAATGAGCAGTTCTTC.

A single count supports this clone. The chain couples TRBV5-6 to TRBJ1-5; 11 bases agree with TRBD1. Trimming cost V 0 bases and J 4 bases; bases outside gene matches: 0. The CDR3 is 15 residues long. Per the germline V gene, CDR1 is SGHDT and CDR2 is YYEEEE. For the CDR3, the DNA is TGTGCCAGCAGCTTGGGGGACAGGGGGAATCAGCCCCAGCATTTT. The encoded protein is CASSLGDRGNQPQHF.

This chain joins TRBV15 and TRBJ2-2; the match to TRBD2 covers 10 bases. The V segment lost 8 bases and the J segment 7 bases; nucleotides outside the gene matches: 10. The CDR3 has 15 residues. Germline V lookup: CDR1 LNHNV, CDR2 YYDKDF (reference sequence). The CDR3 DNA follows: TGTGCCACCTTGTCTAGCGGGAGATCTGTCGGGGAGCTGTTTTTT. Its translation is CATLSSGRSVGELFF.

The chain employs TRBV6-5 and TRBJ1-2, with D possibly being TRBD1 (6 bases). There are 14 residues in the CDR3. V gave up 7 bases and J gave up 8 bases, with 20 bases separating them. Germline loops: CDR1 MNHEY, CDR2 SVGAGI. DNA for the CDR3: TGTGCCAGCAATAGTCGGGACACTGCTATCGGCTACACCTTC. It codes for CASNSRDTAIGYTF.

The rearrangement links TRBV30 to TRBJ2-7; TRBD2 might be the D (6 bases). Trimming shortened V by 3 bases and J by 1 base, and 10 bases separated the two germline ends. The CDR3 length is 13 residues. The germline CDR1 and CDR2 sequences are GTSNPN and SVGIG (reference sequence). The CDR3 DNA is TGTGCCTGGAGGGGGACTGGATCCTACGAGCAGTACTTC. Protein sequence: CAWRGTGSYEQYF.

V and J are TRBV18 and TRBJ2-3, with 7 bases fitting TRBD2. The trim removed 1 base at V and 0 bases at J, leaving 10 bases unmatched. This CDR3 contains 18 residues. Germline CDR1 reads KGHSH; CDR2 reads LQKENI. The CDR3 reads CASSPRVGPSGSTDTQYF. The CDR3 nucleotides are TGTGCCAGCTCACCACGCGTCGGGCCTAGCGGTAGCACAGATACGCAGTATTTT.

The chain carries TRBV24-1 and TRBJ1-2, with D maybe TRBD1 (6 bases). Germline lookup yields CDR1 KGHDR and CDR2 SFDVKD. The CDR3 extends over 16 amino acids. Trimming left V 7 bases short and J 5 bases short, with 22 bases between. The CDR3 region has the DNA TGTGCCACCAGGACAGCTTCATTACTAAGGGGGTATGGCTACACCTTC. This encodes CATRTASLLRGYGYTF.

As for this clone: At the DNA level, this CDR3 is encoded by other sequences in the same sample as well. The chain is built from TRBV6-1 and TRBJ1-3; no clear D. V gave up 3 bases and J gave up 0 bases, with 6 bases separating them. The germline gives CDR1 MNHNS, CDR2 SASEGT. The CDR3 is made up of 14 amino acids. In DNA, the CDR3 is TGTGCCAGCAGTGACGGAGTCTCTGGAAACACCATATATTTT. Encoded protein: CASSDGVSGNTIYF.

This chain uses TRBV5-1 with TRBJ2-7, with D possibly TRBD1 on 6 matching bases. CDR3 length: 13 residues. In germline, CDR1 is SGHRS, CDR2 YFSETQ. Between the trimmed V and J ends, which lost 0 bases and 5 bases, there was a span of 9 bases. The CDR3 DNA follows: TGCGCCAGCAGCTTGGACAGGGTAGACGAGCAGTACTTC. This translates into CASSLDRVDEQYF.

This sequence joins TRBV30 and TRBJ1-4, with D perhaps TRBD1 (5 bases). CDR1 is GTSNPN and CDR2 is SVGIG in the germline V gene (reference sequence). Trimming took 2 bases from V and 8 from J, leaving 18 bases between them. The CDR3 spans 15 residues. CDR3 DNA sequence: TGTGCCTGGAGTTCCTGGGCGGGGGGGTACGAAAAACTGTTTTTT. Translation gives CAWSSWAGGYEKLFF.

The V gene is TRBV11-3, the J gene TRBJ2-1; 8 bases fit TRBD1. This CDR3 is built from 15 residues. J gave up 6 bases and V 4 bases, and 8 bases lay outside the gene matches. Per germline, CDR1 SGHNT and CDR2 YENEEA. For the CDR3, the DNA is TGTGCCAGCAGCTCCCCAGGGGGCTCTGGCAATGAGCAGTTCTTC. Residues: CASSSPGGSGNEQFF.

The gene calls are TRBV5-1 and TRBJ1-2; TRBD1 agrees at 10 bases. Unmatched junction bases numbered 6, after V lost 0 bases and J lost 4 bases. Germline CDR1 and CDR2: SGHRS and YFSETQ. This CDR3 has 16 residues. In nucleotides, the CDR3 is TGCGCCAGCAGCTTGGCGTCGGGACAGGGGAGCTATGGCTACACCTTC. It codes for CASSLASGQGSYGYTF.

This clone was seen a single time. This chain connects TRBV11-3 to TRBJ1-1, with 7 bases matching TRBD1. V lost 2 bases and J lost 4; bases outside the gene matches: 7. CDR3 length: 15 amino acids. From germline, CDR1 is SGHNT and CDR2 YENEEA. The CDR3 region has the DNA TGTGCCAGCAGCTTAAATAACAGGGGATTCACTGAAGCTTTCTTT. This translates into CASSLNNRGFTEAFF.

This chain uses TRBV30 with TRBJ1-3; TRBD1 might be the D (5 bases). This CDR3 has 15 amino acids. The V gene lost 2 bases and the J gene lost 0 bases, with 11 bases spanning the gap. Germline CDR1 GTSNPN, CDR2 SVGIG (reference sequence). Written as DNA, the CDR3 is TGTGCCTGGAGTCCCGGGGACTACTCTGGAAACACCATATATTTT. Its protein is CAWSPGDYSGNTIYF.